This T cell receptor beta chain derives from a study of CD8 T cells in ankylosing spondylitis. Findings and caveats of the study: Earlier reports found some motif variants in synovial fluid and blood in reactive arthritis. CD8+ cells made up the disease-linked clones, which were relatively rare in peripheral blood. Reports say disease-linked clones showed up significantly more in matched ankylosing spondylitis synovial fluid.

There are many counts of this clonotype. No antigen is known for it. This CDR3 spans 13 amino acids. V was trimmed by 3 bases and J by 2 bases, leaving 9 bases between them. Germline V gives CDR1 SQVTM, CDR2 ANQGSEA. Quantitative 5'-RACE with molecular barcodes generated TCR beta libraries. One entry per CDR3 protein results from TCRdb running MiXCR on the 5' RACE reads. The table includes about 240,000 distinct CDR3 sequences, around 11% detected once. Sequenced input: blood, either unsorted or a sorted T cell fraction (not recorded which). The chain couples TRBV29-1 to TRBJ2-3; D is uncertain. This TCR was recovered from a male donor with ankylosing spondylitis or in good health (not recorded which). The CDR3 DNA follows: TGCAGCGTTGACCTCTTAAACACAGATACGCAGTATTTT. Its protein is CSVDLLNTDTQYF.